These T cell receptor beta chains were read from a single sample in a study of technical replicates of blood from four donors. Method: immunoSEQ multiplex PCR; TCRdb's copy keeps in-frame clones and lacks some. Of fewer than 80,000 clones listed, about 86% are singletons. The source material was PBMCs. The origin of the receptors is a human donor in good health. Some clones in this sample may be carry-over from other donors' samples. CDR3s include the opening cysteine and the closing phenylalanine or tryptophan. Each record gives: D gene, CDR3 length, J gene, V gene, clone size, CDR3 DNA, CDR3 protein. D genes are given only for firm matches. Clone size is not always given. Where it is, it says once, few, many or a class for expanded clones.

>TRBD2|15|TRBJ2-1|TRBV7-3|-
TGTGCCAGCAGCTTGGGACTAGCGGGAGTAAATGAGCAGTTCTTC
CASSLGLAGVNEQFF
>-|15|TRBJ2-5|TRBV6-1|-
TGTGCCAGCAGTGCAGACTACCAGTACCAAGAGACCCAGTACTTC
CASSADYQYQETQYF
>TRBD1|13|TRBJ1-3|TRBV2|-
TGTGCCAGCAGTCAGCCAGGACAGGGGGCGATAAGATTT
CASSQPGQGAIRF
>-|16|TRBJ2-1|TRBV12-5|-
TGTGCTAGTGGTTCATTGACTATGGGGACTTACAATGAGCAGTTCTTC
CASGSLTMGTYNEQFF
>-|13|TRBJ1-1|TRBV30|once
TGTGCCTGGGAGACGCGGGGAAACACTGAAGCTTTCTTT
CAWETRGNTEAFF
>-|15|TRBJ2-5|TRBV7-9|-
TGTGCCAGCAGCGAAAGGACAGTCACCAAAGAGATCCAGTACTTC
CASSERTVTKEIQYF
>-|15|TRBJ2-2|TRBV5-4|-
TGTGCCAGCAGCCCCAGGGGGGTAGGAACCGGGGAGCTGTTTTTT
CASSPRGVGTGELFF
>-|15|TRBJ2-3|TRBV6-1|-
TGTGCCAGCAGCGCGGGCCATACTAGCACAGATACGCAGTATTTT
CASSAGHTSTDTQYF
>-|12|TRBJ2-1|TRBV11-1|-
TGTGCCAGCAGCGACACTCCGAGCGAGCAGTTCTTC
CASSDTPSEQFF
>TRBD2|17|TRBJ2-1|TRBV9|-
TGTGCCAGCAGCCCCCAAGGGCTAGCGGGGGGGCTTTGGGAGCAGTTCTTC
CASSPQGLAGGLWEQFF
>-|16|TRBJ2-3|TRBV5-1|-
TGCGCCAGCAGCGGAGTAGGAATGGGAGGCACAGATACGCAGTATTTT
CASSGVGMGGTDTQYF
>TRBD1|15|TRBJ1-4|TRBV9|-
TGTGCCAGCAGTCCACCGGGACAGGGGCATGAAAAACTGTTTTTT
CASSPPGQGHEKLFF
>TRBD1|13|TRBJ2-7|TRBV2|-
TGTGCCAGCGGAGGGACAGGAGGAGACGAGCAGTACTTC
CASGGTGGDEQYF
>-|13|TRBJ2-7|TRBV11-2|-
TGTGCCAGCAGCTTAGGGGGCCCCTACGAGCAGTACTTC
CASSLGGPYEQYF
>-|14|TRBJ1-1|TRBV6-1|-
TGTGCCAGCCAAAGCGGGCTAATGAACACTGAAGCTTTCTTT
CASQSGLMNTEAFF
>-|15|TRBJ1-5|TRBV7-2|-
TGTGCCAGCAGCCTACGGCCGGGCCTGGACGGGACCCAGCATTTT
CASSLRPGLDGTQHF
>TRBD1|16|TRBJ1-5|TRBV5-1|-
TGCGCCAGCAGCTTGGGGACAGGGTCGCGCAATCAGCCCCAGCATTTT
CASSLGTGSRNQPQHF
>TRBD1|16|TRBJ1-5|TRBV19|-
TGTGCCAGTAGTTTCCTGGCAGGGGGGTTCAATCAGCCCCAGCATTTT
CASSFLAGGFNQPQHF
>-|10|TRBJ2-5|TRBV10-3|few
TGTGCCGCAGGGCGGGAGACCCAGTACTTC
CAAGRETQYF
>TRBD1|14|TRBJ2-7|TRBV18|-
TGTGCCAGCTCATCCGGGACAGGGGGCGGCGAGCAGTACTTC
CASSSGTGGGEQYF
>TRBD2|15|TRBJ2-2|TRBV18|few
TGTGCCAGCTCACCTATCGGGACTAGCGCCGGGGAGCTGTTTTTT
CASSPIGTSAGELFF
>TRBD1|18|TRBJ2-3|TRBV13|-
TGTGCCAGCAGCTTAGGCCCCCCCGACAGGGGATACACAGATACGCAGTATTTT
CASSLGPPDRGYTDTQYF